The sequence of this T cell receptor beta chain was determined in a study of radiation and T cells in renal cell carcinoma. Overall study results and limits: In blood, top tumor clones expanded by 2 weeks, shrinking by 4.

Turning to this clone: Its antigen is unknown. Other DNA sequences of this sample code for an identical CDR3.

Time point meaning: blood 4 weeks post-SBRT, at nephrectomy. This sample's treatment: 15 Gy SBRT to primary tumor, nephrectomy 4 weeks later. Nephrectomy followed 15 Gy stereotactic body radiation by 4 weeks. After SBRT, blood was collected at 2 and 4 weeks, plus baseline. Measured with immunoSEQ multiplex PCR; TCRdb has only the in-frame clones, and not every one. Seen here are roughly 92,000 clones, more than 65% observed once, and the top ten hold 6% to 9%. The clonotype was recovered from a man between 60 and 75 years old with renal cell carcinoma. The input for sequencing was blood, taken from a patient whose treatment included radiotherapy and nephrectomy.

The CDR3 here is CASSESGRAYEQYF. The CDR3 DNA follows: TGCGCCAGCAGTGAGTCGGGCAGAGCCTACGAGCAGTACTTC. V usage is TRBV10-1 and J usage is TRBJ2-7; no firm D call. Germline V gene sequence: CDR1 WNHNN, CDR2 SYGVQD (reference sequence). The CDR3 sequence is 14 residues long. Trimming removed 0 bases from V and 2 bases from J, with 8 bases in between.